This T cell receptor beta chain was recorded in a study of T cells in Graves' hyperthyroidism and ophthalmopathy. Study-wide context: Peripheral blood draws took place at initial diagnosis, ahead of any treatment.

This clonotype was found a few times. Its matching antigen is unknown. The hyperthyroidism patients had all been newly diagnosed, and their disease duration was under 2 months. Their ages ranged from 18 to 65 years. Study-level findings and limits: The model forecast ophthalmopathy, anticipating it by a median approximately 6.1 months before onset. Stable hyperthyroidism was told apart from ophthalmopathy by a model built on 13 V-J features.

Regions amplified from RNA transcripts were the TCR beta CDR3 regions. HTBI primers drove first-round RT-PCR of the TCR CDR3. TCRdb passed the multiplex PCR reads through MiXCR, listing each CDR3 protein once. Counted here are approximately 480,000 distinct CDR3 sequences, about a fifth occurring once; the ten biggest clones make up more than 20%. Sequencing was done on a sample of blood. The receptor's source is a man aged 18 to 35 with Graves' hyperthyroidism.

CDR3 in amino acids: CASSYGEQFF. CDR3 in DNA: TGTGCCAGCAGCTACGGAGAGCAGTTCTTC. This chain links TRBV28 with TRBJ2-1, with D unresolved. The V end lost 6 bases, the J end lost 10 bases, and 7 bases lay between the germline ends. CDR1 MDHEN and CDR2 SYDVKM come from the germline V gene. This CDR3 has 10 amino acids.